This T cell receptor (beta chain) originates from a study of blood T cell repertoires in COVID-19. The CDR3 has 22 amino acids. Germline CDR1 reads MRHNA; CDR2 reads SNTAGT. The V gene lost 0 bases and the J gene lost 2 bases, with 29 bases spanning the gap. In the original processing: Reference gene primer amplification gave nucleated cell count estimates. The assay was immunoSEQ multiplex PCR, and TCRdb's table has in-frame clones only and misses some. The DNA gave D and trimming, while V, J and clone size come from that table. The sample lists approximately 110,000 clones, over 80% occurring once. V usage is TRBV6-4 and J usage is TRBJ1-5, with D uncertain. The receptor was derived from a woman in her seventies with acute or convalescent COVID-19. Sequencing input: peripheral blood. CDR3 in DNA: TGTGCCAGCAGTGACTCGAAAGTTTTTTATGACAAAAGCCTCACAGGCAATCAGCCCCAGCATTTT. Its protein is CASSDSKVFYDKSLTGNQPQHF.